The 14 T cell receptor beta chains below come from one sample, sequenced in a study of OX40 agonist ivuxolimab in advanced cancers. Profiled with immunoSEQ multiplex PCR; TCRdb holds only in-frame clones, not every one. Of 55,000 to 70,000 clones listed, approximately 87% are singletons. The sample here was CD4+ or CD8+ T cells sorted from blood, taken in a trial of the OX40 agonist ivuxolimab. These TCRs come from an adult with an advanced solid tumor such as melanoma, head and neck, liver or kidney cancer.

On this clone: Mismatch with germline at one junction end may stem from a read error. The chain is built from TRBV7-9 and TRBJ1-1; D is ambiguous. The CDR3 spans 11 residues. The germline V gene encodes CDR1 SEHNR and CDR2 FQNEAQ (reference sequence). CDR3 protein: CASSLDTEAFF. CDR3 DNA sequence: TGTGCCAGCAGCCTCGACACAGAAGCTTTCTTT.

This clone was seen once. The CDR3 protein is CTSSQVIVQGMQPQHF. The CDR3 DNA reads TGCACCAGCAGCCAAGTCATCGTACAGGGGATGCAGCCCCAGCATTTT. This sequence joins TRBV1 and TRBJ1-5; TRBD1, the D gene given by the table, was not confirmed from the DNA. TRBV1 is a listed pseudogene. This CDR3 is 16 amino acids long.

The chain recombines TRBV5-4 with TRBJ1-4; D may be TRBD1 (6 bases). The CDR3 is 15 residues long. V dropped 0 bases and J dropped 5 bases, with 11 bases sitting between them. Germline CDR1 and CDR2: SGHNT and YYREEE (reference sequence). For the CDR3, the DNA is TGTGCCAGCAGCTTGGGTAAAGGGGGAAATGAAAAACTGTTTTTT. This encodes CASSLGKGGNEKLFF.

The chain joins TRBV19 to TRBJ1-2; D is ambiguous. The CDR3 length is 14 residues. V was cut by 7 bases and J by 3 bases, with 15 bases left in between. From germline, CDR1 is LNHDA and CDR2 SQIVND (reference sequence). CDR3 amino acids: CASKSPDTYYGYTF. CDR3 DNA: TGTGCCAGTAAATCTCCTGACACGTACTATGGCTACACCTTC.

The V gene is TRBV5-6, the J gene TRBJ2-2, with D maybe TRBD2 (6 bases). V dropped 1 base and J dropped 2 bases, with 12 bases sitting between them. The CDR3 is made up of 16 amino acids. CDR1 is SGHDT and CDR2 is YYEEEE in the germline V gene. This CDR3 is CASSLFEGGNTGELFF. In DNA form, the CDR3 reads TGTGCCAGCAGCTTGTTTGAGGGAGGAAACACCGGGGAGCTGTTTTTT.

This sequence joins TRBV15 and TRBJ1-3; D unclear. V gave up 1 base and J gave up 0 bases, with 10 bases separating them. Looked up from germline, CDR1 is LNHNV and CDR2 is YYDKDF (reference sequence). This CDR3 region has 16 residues. CDR3 residues: CATSRGDGYSGNTIYF. Here the CDR3 DNA reads TGTGCCACCAGCAGAGGCGACGGCTACTCTGGAAACACCATATATTTT.

This chain uses TRBV4-2 with TRBJ2-5; TRBD1 matches at 9 bases. This CDR3 comprises 18 residues. The V and J ends lost 3 bases and 1 base, in that order; junction bases with no gene match: 12. The germline V gene encodes CDR1 LGHNA and CDR2 YNFKEQ. Here the CDR3 reads CASSQGDRALLFQETQYF. In DNA, the CDR3 is TGTGCCAGCAGCCAGGGGGACAGGGCACTACTTTTCCAAGAGACCCAGTACTTC.

In DNA, the CDR3 is TGTGCCAGCAGTCCACGGGTCGCTGGGGAGACCCAGTACTTC. Translating it yields CASSPRVAGETQYF. V and J are TRBV2 and TRBJ2-5, with unresolved D. V was clipped by 5 bases and J by 5 bases, with 15 bases between them. The CDR3 runs to 14 residues. Germline V gene lookup returns CDR1 SNHLY and CDR2 FYNNEI.

This clone was picked up one time. The CDR3 coding sequence is TGTGCCAGCAGCTTAACAGCCCTCACAGATACGCAGTATTTT. It codes for CASSLTALTDTQYF. The chain uses TRBV7-3 and TRBJ2-3; no firm D call. Trimming removed 0 bases at V and 2 bases at J, with 6 bases between. CDR1 and CDR2 (germline): SGHTA, FQGTGA. The CDR3 extends over 14 amino acids.

This clone was counted between two and nine times. The chain has TRBV9 and TRBJ2-5, with TRBD1 identical over 9 bases. The germline CDR1 and CDR2 sequences are SGDLS and YYNGEE. The junction had 9 bases not matched to a gene; V was cut back by 4 bases and J by 5 bases. This CDR3 region has 15 residues. Here the CDR3 reads CASSIQGALGETQYF. In DNA, the CDR3 is TGTGCCAGCAGCATACAGGGGGCCCTCGGGGAGACCCAGTACTTC. Full variable domain (missing parts from reference TRBV9 and TRBJ2-5): DSGVTQTPKHLITATGQRVTLRCSPRSGDLSVYWYQQSLDQGLQFLIQYYNGEERAKGNILERFSAQQFPDLHSELNLSSLELGDSALYFCASSIQGALGETQYFGPGTRLLVL.

The chain uses TRBV5-6 and TRBJ2-1; TRBD2 aligns across 11 bases. CDR1 and CDR2 from the germline V gene are SGHDT and YYEEEE. This CDR3 has 15 amino acids. Losses at the gene ends were 2 bases for V and 5 bases for J; bases not matched to a gene: 3. CDR3 nucleotides: TGTGCCAGCAGCTTCCAACTAGCGGGGGACAATGAGCAGTTCTTC. The encoded protein is CASSFQLAGDNEQFF.

J is TRBJ2-6 and V is TRBV19; D unclear. The CDR3 extends over 13 amino acids. V shed 7 bases and J shed 0 bases, with 4 bases lying between them. The germline V gene encodes CDR1 LNHDA and CDR2 SQIVND (reference sequence). This CDR3 reads CASKVSGANVLTF. Here the CDR3 DNA reads TGTGCCAGTAAGGTCTCTGGGGCCAACGTCCTGACTTTC.

This sequence joins TRBV5-1 and TRBJ2-2; 7 bases map to TRBD1. V dropped 4 bases and J dropped 3; count of bases not matched to a gene: 3. Germline assignment: CDR1 SGHRS and CDR2 YFSETQ. This CDR3 contains 14 residues. The chain's CDR3 is CASSRTGDTGELFF. The CDR3, as DNA: TGCGCCAGCAGCCGAACAGGGGACACCGGGGAGCTGTTTTTT.

This rearrangement joins TRBV19 to TRBJ2-5; 10 bases line up with TRBD1. The end of the DNA is better explained by TRBJ2-7, so the J call may be wrong. Germline V gene lookup returns CDR1 LNHDA and CDR2 SQIVND (reference sequence). This CDR3 is built from 13 residues. CDR3 loop: CASRDRGNLEQYF. The CDR3 nucleotides are TGTGCCAGTAGGGACAGGGGGAACCTCGAGCAGTACTTC.